Each of the 23 T cell receptor beta chains below was sequenced from the same sample in a study of Ad26.COV2.S vaccination and SARS-CoV-2 variants. Measured with immunoSEQ multiplex PCR; TCRdb has only the in-frame clones, and not every one. Of around 300,000 clones listed, roughly 88% are singletons. Treatment reported: roughly 18 received Ad26.COV2.S at low or high dose, single or two shots; five or six received placebo; per-sample allocation not given. The investigators took samples on day 63 after the first vaccine or placebo injection. Sequences were derived from peripheral blood, sampled in a trial of Ad26.COV2.S vaccine versus placebo. The receptors originated from a person aged 18 to 59 who received the Ad26.COV2.S COVID-19 vaccine or a placebo.

The J gene is TRBJ2-1, the V gene TRBV9, with 10 bases lining up with TRBD2. The V gene end was trimmed by 3 bases and the J gene end by 8 bases; junction bases not matched to a gene: 5. This CDR3 comprises 14 residues. Germline assignment: CDR1 SGDLS and CDR2 YYNGEE. The CDR3, as DNA: TGTGCCAGCAGCGACAGACTAGCGGGCTATGAGCAGTTCTTC. This translates into CASSDRLAGYEQFF.

The V call is TRBV6-4, the J call TRBJ1-2, with D possibly TRBD1 on 5 matching bases. Germline V lookup: CDR1 MRHNA, CDR2 SNTAGT. V gave up 5 bases and J gave up 7 bases, with 23 bases separating them. This CDR3 region has 16 residues. For the CDR3, the DNA is TGTGCCAGCAGTCCACGAGACAGAGGAGGGGCAGGTGGCTACACCTTC. It yields the protein CASSPRDRGGAGGYTF.

The chain couples TRBV9 to TRBJ1-3; TRBD1 might be the D (6 bases). The V gene's germline CDR1 is SGDLS and CDR2 YYNGEE. This CDR3 is built from 16 residues. Between the trimmed V and J ends, which lost 2 bases and 7 bases, there was a span of 19 bases. CDR3 in amino acids: CASSVAGGGTGNTIYF. The CDR3 coding sequence is TGTGCCAGCAGCGTGGCTGGGGGCGGGACGGGGAACACCATATATTTT.

The chain carries TRBV19 and TRBJ1-5, with D unresolved. This CDR3 spans 17 amino acids. CDR1 is LNHDA and CDR2 is SQIVND in the germline V gene (reference sequence). The ends were cut back, 5 bases at V and 1 base at J, with 18 bases in the middle. CDR3 region: CASSDTLLSYSNQPQHF. The CDR3 nucleotides read TGTGCCAGTAGTGACACGCTGCTGTCTTACAGCAATCAGCCCCAGCATTTT.

This clone was seen once. This chain joins TRBV9 and TRBJ1-1, with D unresolved. The CDR3 runs 14 residues. V was trimmed by 2 bases and J by 0 bases, leaving 8 bases between them. In germline, CDR1 is SGDLS, CDR2 YYNGEE. The CDR3 coding sequence is TGTGCCAGCAGCGTGTCACACCTGAACACTGAAGCTTTCTTT. Its translation: CASSVSHLNTEAFF.

J is TRBJ1-4 and V is TRBV9, with 12 bases aligning to TRBD1. The CDR3 spans 16 residues. Germline CDR1 and CDR2: SGDLS and YYNGEE. J lost 8 bases, V lost 4 bases, and 9 bases had no gene match. CDR3 loop: CASSSTGQGAWEKLFF. The DNA of the CDR3 is TGTGCCAGCAGCTCAACGGGACAGGGGGCTTGGGAAAAACTGTTTTTT. Combining the CDR3 with reference TRBV9 and TRBJ1-4 gives the whole variable domain DSGVTQTPKHLITATGQRVTLRCSPRSGDLSVYWYQQSLDQGLQFLIQYYNGEERAKGNILERFSAQQFPDLHSELNLSSLELGDSALYFCASSSTGQGAWEKLFFGSGTQLSVL.

The CDR3 DNA sequence: TGTGCCAGCAGCCCTCGGACTAGCGGGAGTAAGCCAGATACGCAGTATTTT. It is translated as CASSPRTSGSKPDTQYF. This chain uses TRBV7-9 with TRBJ2-3; 13 bases map to TRBD2. CDR1 and CDR2 from the germline V gene are SEHNR and FQNEAQ (reference sequence). This CDR3 comprises 17 residues. Trimming at V came to 5 bases and at J to 4 bases, leaving 9 bases not matched to a gene.

V gene TRBV7-9 combines with J gene TRBJ1-2, with D unclear. Germline lookup yields CDR1 SEHNR and CDR2 FQNEAQ (reference sequence). This CDR3 is built from 13 residues. The V end lost 4 bases, the J end lost 3 bases, and 9 bases lay between the germline ends. The DNA for the CDR3 is TGTGCCAGCAGCTACGTAACGGACTATGGCTACACCTTC. Amino acids: CASSYVTDYGYTF.

The CDR3 loop is CATTPDLGNQPQHF. In DNA, the CDR3 is TGTGCCACCACGCCCGATTTAGGCAATCAGCCCCAGCATTTT. The gene calls are TRBV15 and TRBJ1-5; the D is unclear. Germline V gene data show CDR1 as LNHNV and CDR2 as YYDKDF (reference sequence). Trimming stripped 7 bases from V and 2 bases from J, with 12 bases between. CDR3 length: 14 residues.

CDR3 sequence reads: CASSYSGRNYGYTF. CDR3 bases: TGTGCCAGCAGTTACTCGGGACGGAACTATGGCTACACCTTC. This chain uses TRBV6-2 or TRBV6-3 with TRBJ1-2; perhaps TRBD1 as D (5 bases). The ends were cut back, 0 bases at V and 2 bases at J, with 7 bases in the middle. Per germline, CDR1 MNHEY and CDR2 SVGEGT. CDR3 length: 14 residues.

The chain employs TRBV6-5 and TRBJ1-3, with 9 bases that match TRBD1. Germline V gives CDR1 MNHEY, CDR2 SVGAGI. This CDR3 has 15 residues. The DNA of the CDR3 is TGTGCTTCACACCCACAGGGGGCCAGTGGAAACACCATATATTTT. This codes for CASHPQGASGNTIYF.

The rearrangement joins TRBV12-5 to TRBJ2-3; possible D gene TRBD1, 6 bases. V lost 2 bases and J lost 3, with 9 bases in between. The germline CDR1 and CDR2 sequences are LGHNT and FRNRAP. CDR3 length equals 14 residues. CDR3 sequence reads: CASGLLRGTDTQYF. CDR3 DNA sequence: TGTGCTAGTGGTTTGTTGAGGGGGACAGATACGCAGTATTTT. The whole variable domain, filled in from reference TRBV12-5 and TRBJ2-3, reads DARVTQTPRHKVTEMGQEVTMRCQPILGHNTVFWYRQTMMQGLELLAYFRNRAPLDDSGMPKDRFSAEMPDATLATLKIQPSEPRDSAVYFCASGLLRGTDTQYFGPGTRLTVL.

In regard to this clone: In the same sample, other DNA sequences code for this CDR3. The V and J genes are TRBV19 and TRBJ1-1; no definite D call. The germline gives CDR1 LNHDA, CDR2 SQIVND (reference sequence). The CDR3 has 13 residues. V lost 3 bases and J lost 4, with 9 bases in between. The CDR3 here is CASSISDSTEAFF. CDR3 in DNA: TGTGCCAGTAGTATCTCGGATAGCACTGAAGCTTTCTTT.

The chain employs TRBV15 and TRBJ2-3, with 11 bases aligning to TRBD2. The germline CDR1 and CDR2 sequences are LNHNV and YYDKDF (reference sequence). Losses at the gene ends were 2 bases for V and 0 bases for J; bases not matched to a gene: 4. The CDR3 contains 17 residues. CDR3 residues: CATSRKRLAGSTDTQYF. DNA of the CDR3: TGTGCCACCAGCAGAAAACGACTAGCGGGAAGCACAGATACGCAGTATTTT. Full variable domain (remainder filled in from reference TRBV15 and TRBJ2-3): DAMVIQNPRYQVTQFGKPVTLSCSQTLNHNVMYWYQQKSSQAPKLLFHYYDKDFNNEADTPDNFQSRRPNTSFCFLDIRSPGLGDTAMYLCATSRKRLAGSTDTQYFGPGTRLTVL.

This chain joins TRBV11-2 and TRBJ2-7; TRBD2 matches at 9 bases. The ends lost 5 bases at V and 2 bases at J; junction bases unmatched: 10. CDR1 is SGHAT and CDR2 is FQNNGV in the germline V gene. This CDR3 is built from 16 residues. CDR3 nucleotide sequence: TGTGCCAGCAGCCCCAGCCATGCGGGGGGGACCTACGAGCAGTACTTC. Its translation is CASSPSHAGGTYEQYF.

The V gene is TRBV10-3, the J gene TRBJ2-7; 8 positions agree with TRBD2. There are 13 residues in the CDR3. CDR1 and CDR2 (germline): ENHRY, SYGVKD. Trimming cost V 4 bases and J 5 bases; bases outside gene matches: 4. CDR3 protein: CAISGSGSNEQYV. The CDR3 nucleotides are TGTGCCATCAGTGGCAGCGGGAGCAACGAGCAGTACGTC.

The rearrangement uses TRBV18 and TRBJ2-1; TRBD1 aligns across 10 bases. The CDR3 length is 15 residues. Trimming removed 3 bases from V and 5 bases from J; junction bases left unmatched: 4. Germline V gene sequence: CDR1 KGHSH, CDR2 LQKENI. The CDR3: CASSPGTGANNEQFF. The CDR3 DNA reads as TGTGCCAGCTCACCCGGGACAGGGGCGAACAATGAGCAGTTCTTC.

V gene TRBV21-1 combines with J gene TRBJ2-1; the table's D call, TRBD1, was not checked against the DNA. TRBV21-1 is a documented pseudogene. The CDR3 consists of 16 residues. The CDR3 sequence: CASSKRGQCINNEQFF. CDR3 coding DNA: TGTGCCAGCAGCAAACGGGGACAGTGCATCAACAATGAGCAGTTCTTC.

This chain links TRBV7-9 with TRBJ1-2, with D possibly matching TRBD1 (6 bases). Trimming pared 3 bases from V and 4 bases from J, leaving 12 bases between. The length of the CDR3 is 14 residues. Germline assignment: CDR1 SEHNR and CDR2 FQNEAQ (reference sequence). The CDR3 loop reads CASSFGDRPYGYTF. The CDR3 DNA reads as TGTGCCAGCAGCTTCGGCGACAGGCCCTATGGCTACACCTTC. Drawing the rest from reference TRBV7-9 and TRBJ1-2, the complete variable domain is DTGVSQNPRHKITKRGQNVTFRCDPISEHNRLYWYRQTLGQGPEFLTYFQNEAQLEKSRLLSDRFSAERPKGSFSTLEIQRTEQGDSAMYLCASSFGDRPYGYTFGSGTRLTVV.

This sequence joins TRBV4-3 and TRBJ2-1; unclear D gene. V was trimmed by 0 bases and J by 6 bases, leaving 15 bases between them. CDR1 LGHNA and CDR2 YSLEER come from the germline V gene. The CDR3 spans 16 residues. As DNA, the CDR3 is TGCGCCAGCAGCCAAGATTGGACCCTAGGGATCAATGAGCAGTTCTTC. This gives the protein CASSQDWTLGINEQFF.

The V and J genes are TRBV6-5 and TRBJ1-5, with 7 bases lining up with TRBD1. The junction had 6 bases not matched to a gene; V was cut back by 6 bases and J by 1 base. The germline V gene encodes CDR1 MNHEY and CDR2 SVGAGI. The CDR3 is 15 residues long. This CDR3 reads CASRSDRESNQPQHF. As DNA, the CDR3 is TGTGCCAGCAGGTCTGACAGGGAGAGCAATCAGCCCCAGCATTTT.

For the CDR3, the DNA is TGTGCCAGCTCACGTCTTTCAATGGACAGGGCGAGCTCCTACGAGCAGTACGTC. Amino acids: CASSRLSMDRASSYEQYV. The V and J genes are TRBV18 and TRBJ2-7; TRBD1 agrees at 8 bases. V lost 4 bases and J lost 0; bases outside the gene matches: 14. Germline V lookup: CDR1 KGHSH, CDR2 LQKENI. There are 18 residues in the CDR3.

The chain links TRBV27 to TRBJ2-2; the match to TRBD2 covers 8 bases. The CDR3 spans 15 residues. Germline values: CDR1 MNHEY, CDR2 SMNVEV (reference sequence). The V gene end was trimmed by 5 bases and the J gene end by 5 bases; junction bases not matched to a gene: 7. DNA for the CDR3: TGTGCCAGCAGTGACGGGAGGGCAAGTACCGGGGAGCTGTTTTTT. The encoded protein is CASSDGRASTGELFF.